This TCR beta chain was retrieved from a study of CXCR3-negative and CXCR3-positive naive CD8 T cells. Study in general: Roughly 135 million TRB reads were obtained overall (about 1.5 +/- 0.3 million per library). General study findings and limits: Memory, not naive, CXCR3-negative and CXCR3-positive cells differed in TRBV-TRBJ usage.

Preparation of TRB cDNA libraries relied on 5' RACE carrying UMI labels. Reanalyzing the 5' RACE reads, TCRdb keeps one entry per CDR3 protein, without DNA. This table holds under 75,000 distinct CDR3 sequences. Naive CD8+ T cells displayed a CD45RO-CCR7+CD27+CD95- phenotype. Comments on this clonotype: Its antigen is not known.

Germline V gene sequence: CDR1 MGHRA, CDR2 YSYEKL. The CDR3 sequence is 15 residues long. The clonotype originates from a human donor in good health. Some clones in this sample may be carry-over from other donors' samples. The chain joins TRBV4-1 to TRBJ1-6. The specimen was naive CXCR3- CD8+ T cells from blood. The subset is: CD45RO-CCR7+CD27+CD95- naive CD8+ T cells lacking CXCR3 (TNR3-). This chain's CDR3 is CASSQDLGGISPLHF.